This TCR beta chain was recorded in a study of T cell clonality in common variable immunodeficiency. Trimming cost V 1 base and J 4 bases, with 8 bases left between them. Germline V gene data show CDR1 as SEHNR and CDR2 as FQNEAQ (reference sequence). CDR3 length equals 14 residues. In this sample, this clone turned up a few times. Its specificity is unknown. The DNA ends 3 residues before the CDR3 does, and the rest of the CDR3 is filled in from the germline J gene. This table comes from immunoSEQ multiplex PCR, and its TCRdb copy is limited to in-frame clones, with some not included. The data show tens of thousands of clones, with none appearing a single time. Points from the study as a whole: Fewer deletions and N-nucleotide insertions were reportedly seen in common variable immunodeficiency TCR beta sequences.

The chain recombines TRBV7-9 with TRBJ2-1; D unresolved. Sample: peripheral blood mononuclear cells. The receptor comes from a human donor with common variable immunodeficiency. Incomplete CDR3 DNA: TGTGCCAGCAGCTTAGTGTCAGGATACAATGAG. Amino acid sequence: CASSLVSGYNE. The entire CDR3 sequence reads CASSLVSGYNEQFF.